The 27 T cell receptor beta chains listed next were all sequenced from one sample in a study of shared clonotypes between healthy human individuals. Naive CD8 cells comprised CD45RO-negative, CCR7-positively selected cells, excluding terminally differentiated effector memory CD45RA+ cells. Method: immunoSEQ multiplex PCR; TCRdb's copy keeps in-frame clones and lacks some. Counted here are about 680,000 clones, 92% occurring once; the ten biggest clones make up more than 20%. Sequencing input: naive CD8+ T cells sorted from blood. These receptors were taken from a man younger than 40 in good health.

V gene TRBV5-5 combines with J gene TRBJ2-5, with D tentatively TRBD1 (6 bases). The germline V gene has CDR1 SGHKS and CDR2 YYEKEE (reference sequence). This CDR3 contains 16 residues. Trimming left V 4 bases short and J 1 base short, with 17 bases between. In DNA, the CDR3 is TGTGCCAGCAGCCCGATTCACAGGGCCATCCAAGAGACCCAGTACTTC. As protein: CASSPIHRAIQETQYF.

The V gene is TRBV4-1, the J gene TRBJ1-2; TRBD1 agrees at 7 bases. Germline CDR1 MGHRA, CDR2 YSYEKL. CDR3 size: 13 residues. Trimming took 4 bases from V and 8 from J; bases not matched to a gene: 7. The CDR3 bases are TGCGCCAGCAGCCCAACAGGGGAGGGAGGCTACACCTTC. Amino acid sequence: CASSPTGEGGYTF.

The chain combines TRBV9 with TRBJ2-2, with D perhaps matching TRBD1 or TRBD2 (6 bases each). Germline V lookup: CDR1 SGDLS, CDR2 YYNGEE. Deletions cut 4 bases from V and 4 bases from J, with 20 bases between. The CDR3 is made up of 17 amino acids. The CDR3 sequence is CASSTPLWGAGTGELFF. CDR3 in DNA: TGTGCCAGCAGCACTCCACTGTGGGGGGCAGGCACCGGGGAGCTGTTTTTT. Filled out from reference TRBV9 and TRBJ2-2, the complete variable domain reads DSGVTQTPKHLITATGQRVTLRCSPRSGDLSVYWYQQSLDQGLQFLIQYYNGEERAKGNILERFSAQQFPDLHSELNLSSLELGDSALYFCASSTPLWGAGTGELFFGEGSRLTVL.

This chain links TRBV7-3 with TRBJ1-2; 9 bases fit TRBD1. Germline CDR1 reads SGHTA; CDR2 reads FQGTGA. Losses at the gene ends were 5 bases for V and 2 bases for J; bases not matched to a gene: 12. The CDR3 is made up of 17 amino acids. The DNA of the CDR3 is TGTGCCAGCAGCATAAAAAACACGGGACAGGGAAACTATGGCTACACCTTC. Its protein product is CASSIKNTGQGNYGYTF.

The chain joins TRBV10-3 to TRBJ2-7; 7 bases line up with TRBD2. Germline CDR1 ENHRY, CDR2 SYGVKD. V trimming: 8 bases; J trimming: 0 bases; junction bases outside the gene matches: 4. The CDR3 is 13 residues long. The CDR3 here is CAIRTSDSYEQYF. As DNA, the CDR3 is TGTGCCATCCGGACTAGTGACTCCTACGAGCAGTACTTC.

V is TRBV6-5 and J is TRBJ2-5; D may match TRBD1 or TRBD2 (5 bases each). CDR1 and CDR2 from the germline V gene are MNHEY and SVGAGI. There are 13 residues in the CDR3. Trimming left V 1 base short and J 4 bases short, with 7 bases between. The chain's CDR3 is CASSYWDRETQYF. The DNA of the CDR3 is TGTGCCAGCAGTTACTGGGACCGAGAGACCCAGTACTTC.

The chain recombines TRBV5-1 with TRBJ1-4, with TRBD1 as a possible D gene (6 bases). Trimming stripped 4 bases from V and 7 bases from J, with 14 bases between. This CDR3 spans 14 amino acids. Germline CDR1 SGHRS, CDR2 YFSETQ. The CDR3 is CASSPQGLVEKLFF. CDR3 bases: TGCGCCAGCAGCCCGCAGGGGTTAGTTGAAAAACTGTTTTTT.

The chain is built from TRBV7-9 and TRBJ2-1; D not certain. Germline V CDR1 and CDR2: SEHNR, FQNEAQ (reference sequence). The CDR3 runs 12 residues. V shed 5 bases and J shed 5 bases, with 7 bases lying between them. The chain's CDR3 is CASSRPNNEQFF. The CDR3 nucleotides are TGTGCCAGCAGCCGACCAAACAATGAGCAGTTCTTC.

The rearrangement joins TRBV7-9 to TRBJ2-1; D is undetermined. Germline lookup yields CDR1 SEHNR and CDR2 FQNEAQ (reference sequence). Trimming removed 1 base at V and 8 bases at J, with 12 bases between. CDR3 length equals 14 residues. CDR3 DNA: TGTGCCAGCAGCTTAGTGGAGACGGAACATGAGCAGTTCTTC. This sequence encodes CASSLVETEHEQFF.

The CDR3 reads CASSEFADTQYF. Here the CDR3 DNA reads TGTGCCAGCAGTGAATTCGCAGATACGCAGTATTTT. The chain recombines TRBV25-1 with TRBJ2-3; D is unclear. This CDR3 region has 12 residues. The V gene's germline CDR1 is MGHDK and CDR2 SYGVNS. V was shortened by 1 base and J by 4 bases, with 3 bases between the two germline ends. Full variable domain (rest looked up from reference TRBV25-1 and TRBJ2-3): EADIYQTPRYLVIGTGKKITLECSQTMGHDKMYWYQQDPGMELHLIHYSYGVNSTEKGDLSSESTVSRIRTEHFPLTLESARPSHTSQYLCASSEFADTQYFGPGTRLTVL.

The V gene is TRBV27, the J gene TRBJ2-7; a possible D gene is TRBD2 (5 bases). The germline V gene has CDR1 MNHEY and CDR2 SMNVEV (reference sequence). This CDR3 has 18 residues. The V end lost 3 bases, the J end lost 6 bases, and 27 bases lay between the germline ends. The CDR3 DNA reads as TGTGCCAGCAGTTTGCTGGGTCCTTCCGGGATGCCTTATACCGAGCAGTACTTC. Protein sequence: CASSLLGPSGMPYTEQYF.

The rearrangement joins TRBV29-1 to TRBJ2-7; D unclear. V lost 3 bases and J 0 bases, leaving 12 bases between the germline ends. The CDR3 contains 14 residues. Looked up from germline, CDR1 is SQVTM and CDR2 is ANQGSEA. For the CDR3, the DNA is TGCAGCGTTGACTTCAGGCCTAGCTCCTACGAGCAGTACTTC. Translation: CSVDFRPSSYEQYF.

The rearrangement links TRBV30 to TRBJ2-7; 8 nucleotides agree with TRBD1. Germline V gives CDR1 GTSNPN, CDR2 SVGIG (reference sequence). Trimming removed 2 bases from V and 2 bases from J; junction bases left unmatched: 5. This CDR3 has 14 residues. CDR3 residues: CAWSIGTGPYEQYF. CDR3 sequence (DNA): TGTGCCTGGAGTATAGGGACAGGCCCCTACGAGCAGTACTTC.

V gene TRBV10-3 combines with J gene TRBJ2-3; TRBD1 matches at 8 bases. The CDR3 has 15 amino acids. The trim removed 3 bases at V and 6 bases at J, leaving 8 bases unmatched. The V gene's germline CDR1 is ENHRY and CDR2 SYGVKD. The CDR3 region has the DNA TGTGCCATCAGTGATTCGGGACAGGCATCGGATACGCAGTATTTT. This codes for CAISDSGQASDTQYF.

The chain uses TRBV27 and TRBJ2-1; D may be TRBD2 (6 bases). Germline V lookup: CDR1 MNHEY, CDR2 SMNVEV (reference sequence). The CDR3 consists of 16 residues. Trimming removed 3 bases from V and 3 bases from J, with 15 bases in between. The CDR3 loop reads CASSLAGNHFYNEQFF. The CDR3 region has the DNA TGTGCCAGCAGTTTGGCGGGAAATCATTTCTACAATGAGCAGTTCTTC.

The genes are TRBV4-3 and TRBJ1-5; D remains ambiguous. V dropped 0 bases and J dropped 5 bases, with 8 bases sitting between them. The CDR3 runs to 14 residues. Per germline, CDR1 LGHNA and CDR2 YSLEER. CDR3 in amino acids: CASSQDVVDQPQHF. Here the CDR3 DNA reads TGCGCCAGCAGCCAAGATGTCGTGGATCAGCCCCAGCATTTT.

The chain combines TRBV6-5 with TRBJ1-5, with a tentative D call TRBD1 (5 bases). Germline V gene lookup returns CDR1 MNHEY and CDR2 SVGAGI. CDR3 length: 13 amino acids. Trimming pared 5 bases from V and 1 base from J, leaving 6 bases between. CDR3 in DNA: TGTGCCAGCAGTGGGGACAGCAATCAGCCCCAGCATTTT. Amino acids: CASSGDSNQPQHF.

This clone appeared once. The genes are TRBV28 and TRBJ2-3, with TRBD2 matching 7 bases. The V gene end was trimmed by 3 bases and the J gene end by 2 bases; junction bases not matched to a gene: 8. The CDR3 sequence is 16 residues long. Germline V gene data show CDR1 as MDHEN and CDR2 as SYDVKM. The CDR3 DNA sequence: TGTGCCAGCAGTTTGGGGTCAGCGGGATCCACAGATACGCAGTATTTT. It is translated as CASSLGSAGSTDTQYF.

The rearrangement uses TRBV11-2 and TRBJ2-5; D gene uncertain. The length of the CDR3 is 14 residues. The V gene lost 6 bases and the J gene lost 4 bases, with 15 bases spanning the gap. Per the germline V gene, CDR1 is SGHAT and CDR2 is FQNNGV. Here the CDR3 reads CASRRAYLGETQYF. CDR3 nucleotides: TGTGCCAGCAGACGAGCGTACCTTGGAGAGACCCAGTACTTC. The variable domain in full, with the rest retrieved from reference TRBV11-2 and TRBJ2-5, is EAGVAQSPRYKIIEKRQSVAFWCNPISGHATLYWYQQILGQGPKLLIQFQNNGVVDDSQLPKDRFSAERLKGVDSTLKIQPAKLEDSAVYLCASRRAYLGETQYFGPGTRLLVL.

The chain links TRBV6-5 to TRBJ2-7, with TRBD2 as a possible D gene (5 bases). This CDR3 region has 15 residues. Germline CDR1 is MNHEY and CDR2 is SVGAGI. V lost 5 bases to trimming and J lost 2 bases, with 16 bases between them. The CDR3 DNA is TGTGCCAGCAGTCGGGGATCTGGGTCAACCTACGAGCAGTACTTC. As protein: CASSRGSGSTYEQYF.

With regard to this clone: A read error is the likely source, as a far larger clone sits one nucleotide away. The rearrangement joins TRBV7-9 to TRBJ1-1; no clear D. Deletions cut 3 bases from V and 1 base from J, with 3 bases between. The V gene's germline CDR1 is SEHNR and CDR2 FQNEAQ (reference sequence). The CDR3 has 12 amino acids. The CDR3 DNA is TGTGCCAGCAGCTTTGAGAACACTGAAGCTTTCTTT. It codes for CASSFENTEAFF.

CDR3 sequence (DNA): TGTGCCAGTAGTTGGGACAGGTATAGCAATCAGCCCCAGCATTTT. Amino acids: CASSWDRYSNQPQHF. J is TRBJ1-5 and V is TRBV19; 8 positions match TRBD1. J gave up 0 bases and V 5 bases, and 3 bases lay outside the gene matches. Germline V lookup: CDR1 LNHDA, CDR2 SQIVND (reference sequence). The CDR3 contains 15 residues.

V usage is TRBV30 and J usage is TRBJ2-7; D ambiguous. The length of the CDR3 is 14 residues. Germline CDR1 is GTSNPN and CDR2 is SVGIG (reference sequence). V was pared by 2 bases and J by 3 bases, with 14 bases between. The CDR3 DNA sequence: TGTGCCTGGAGTCCTGGGGTCGGCGACTACGAGCAGTACTTC. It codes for CAWSPGVGDYEQYF.

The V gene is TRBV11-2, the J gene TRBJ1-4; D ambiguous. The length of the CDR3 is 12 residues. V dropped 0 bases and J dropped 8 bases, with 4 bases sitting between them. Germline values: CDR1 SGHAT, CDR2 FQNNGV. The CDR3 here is CASSLEEEKLFF. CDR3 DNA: TGTGCCAGCAGCTTAGAGGAGGAAAAACTGTTTTTT. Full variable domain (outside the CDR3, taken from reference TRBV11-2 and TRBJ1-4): EAGVAQSPRYKIIEKRQSVAFWCNPISGHATLYWYQQILGQGPKLLIQFQNNGVVDDSQLPKDRFSAERLKGVDSTLKIQPAKLEDSAVYLCASSLEEEKLFFGSGTQLSVL.

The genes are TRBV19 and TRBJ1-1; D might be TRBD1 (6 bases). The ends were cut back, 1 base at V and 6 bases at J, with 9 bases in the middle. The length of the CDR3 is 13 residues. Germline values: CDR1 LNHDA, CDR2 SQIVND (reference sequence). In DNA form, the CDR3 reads TGTGCCAGTAGTATAGTACCAGGGGCTGAAGCTTTCTTT. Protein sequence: CASSIVPGAEAFF.

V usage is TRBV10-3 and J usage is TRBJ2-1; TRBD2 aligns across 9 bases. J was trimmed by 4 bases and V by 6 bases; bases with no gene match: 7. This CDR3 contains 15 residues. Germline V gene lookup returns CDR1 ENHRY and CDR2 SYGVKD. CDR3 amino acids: CAISPGREGYNEQFF. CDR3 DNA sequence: TGTGCCATCAGCCCGGGGCGGGAGGGTTACAATGAGCAGTTCTTC.

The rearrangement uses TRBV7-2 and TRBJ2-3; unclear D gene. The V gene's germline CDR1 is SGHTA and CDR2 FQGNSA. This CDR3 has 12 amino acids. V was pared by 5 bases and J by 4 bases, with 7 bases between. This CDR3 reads CASSAAADTQYF. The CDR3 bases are TGTGCCAGCAGCGCGGCGGCAGATACGCAGTATTTT. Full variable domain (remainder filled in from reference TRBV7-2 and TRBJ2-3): GAGVSQSPSNKVTEKGKDVELRCDPISGHTALYWYRQSLGQGLEFLIYFQGNSAPDKSGLPSDRFSAERTGGSVSTLTIQRTQQEDSAVYLCASSAAADTQYFGPGTRLTVL.